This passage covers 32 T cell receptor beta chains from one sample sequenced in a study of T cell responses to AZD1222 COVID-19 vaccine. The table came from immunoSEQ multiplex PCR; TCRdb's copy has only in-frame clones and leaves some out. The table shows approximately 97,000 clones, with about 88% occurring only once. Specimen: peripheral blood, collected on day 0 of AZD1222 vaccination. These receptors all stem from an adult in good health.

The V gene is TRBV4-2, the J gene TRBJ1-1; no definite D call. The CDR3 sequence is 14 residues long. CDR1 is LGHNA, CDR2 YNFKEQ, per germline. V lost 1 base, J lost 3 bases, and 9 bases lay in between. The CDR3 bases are TGTGCCAGCAGCCAAGTCATGAGGGACACTGAAGCTTTCTTT. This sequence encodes CASSQVMRDTEAFF.

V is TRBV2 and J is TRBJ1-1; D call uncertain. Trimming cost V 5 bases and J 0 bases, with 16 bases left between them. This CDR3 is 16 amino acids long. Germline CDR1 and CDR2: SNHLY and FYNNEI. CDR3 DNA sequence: TGTGCCAGCAGTAAAGAGGCGGGGTTCTTGAACACTGAAGCTTTCTTT. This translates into CASSKEAGFLNTEAFF.

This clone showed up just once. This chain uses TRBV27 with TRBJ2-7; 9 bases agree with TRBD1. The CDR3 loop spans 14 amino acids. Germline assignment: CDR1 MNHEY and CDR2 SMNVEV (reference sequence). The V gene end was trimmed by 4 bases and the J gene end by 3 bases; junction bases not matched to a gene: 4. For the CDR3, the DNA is TGTGCCAGCAGTTCTCCGGGACAGGGCTACGAGCAGTACTTC. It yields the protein CASSSPGQGYEQYF.

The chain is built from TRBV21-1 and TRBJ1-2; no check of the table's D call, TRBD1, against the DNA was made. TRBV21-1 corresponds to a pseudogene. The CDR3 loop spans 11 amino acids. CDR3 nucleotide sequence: TGTGCCATTGGGACAGGGGTTGGCTACACCTTC. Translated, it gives CAIGTGVGYTF.

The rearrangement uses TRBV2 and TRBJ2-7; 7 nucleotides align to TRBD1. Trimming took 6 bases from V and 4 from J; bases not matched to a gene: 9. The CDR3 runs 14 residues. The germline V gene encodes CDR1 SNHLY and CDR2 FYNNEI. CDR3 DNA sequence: TGTGCCAGCAGCCGGGACAGACTCGTTTACGAGCAGTACTTC. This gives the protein CASSRDRLVYEQYF.

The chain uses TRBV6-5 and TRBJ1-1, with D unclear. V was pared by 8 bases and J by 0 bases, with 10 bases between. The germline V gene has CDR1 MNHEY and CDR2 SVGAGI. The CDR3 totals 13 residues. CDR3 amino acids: CASGRKMNTEAFF. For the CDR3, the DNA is TGTGCCAGCGGACGGAAAATGAACACTGAAGCTTTCTTT.

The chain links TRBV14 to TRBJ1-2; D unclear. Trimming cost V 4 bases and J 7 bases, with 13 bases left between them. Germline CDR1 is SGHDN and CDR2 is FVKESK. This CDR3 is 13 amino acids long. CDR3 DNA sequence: TGTGCCAGCAGCCCGACTGCGGCGTTTGGCTACACCTTC. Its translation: CASSPTAAFGYTF.

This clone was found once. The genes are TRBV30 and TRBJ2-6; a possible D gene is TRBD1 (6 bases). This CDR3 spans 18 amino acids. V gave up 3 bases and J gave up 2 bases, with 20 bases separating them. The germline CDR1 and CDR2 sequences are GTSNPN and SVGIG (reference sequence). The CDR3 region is CAWSLDSPFIAGANVLTF. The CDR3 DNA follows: TGTGCCTGGAGCCTGGACAGCCCCTTCATCGCTGGGGCCAACGTCCTGACTTTC.

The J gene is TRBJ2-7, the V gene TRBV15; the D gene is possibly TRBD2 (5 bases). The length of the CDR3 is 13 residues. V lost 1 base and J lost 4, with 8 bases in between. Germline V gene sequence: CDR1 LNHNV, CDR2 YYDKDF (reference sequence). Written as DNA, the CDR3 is TGTGCCACCAGCAGAGGAGAGGGTTACGAGCAGTACTTC. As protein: CATSRGEGYEQYF.

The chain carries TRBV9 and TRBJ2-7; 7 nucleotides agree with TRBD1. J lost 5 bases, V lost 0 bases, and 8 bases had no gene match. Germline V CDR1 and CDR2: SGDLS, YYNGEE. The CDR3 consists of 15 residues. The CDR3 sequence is CASSVAAGGRNEQYF. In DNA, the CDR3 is TGTGCCAGCAGCGTAGCGGCAGGGGGACGAAACGAGCAGTACTTC.

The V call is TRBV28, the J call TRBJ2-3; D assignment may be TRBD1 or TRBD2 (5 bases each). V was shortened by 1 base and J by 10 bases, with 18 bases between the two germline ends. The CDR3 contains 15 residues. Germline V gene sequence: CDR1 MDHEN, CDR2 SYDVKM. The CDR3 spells CASSLSRGPPFPQYF. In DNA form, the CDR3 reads TGTGCCAGCAGTTTATCCCGGGGACCGCCGTTTCCGCAGTATTTT.

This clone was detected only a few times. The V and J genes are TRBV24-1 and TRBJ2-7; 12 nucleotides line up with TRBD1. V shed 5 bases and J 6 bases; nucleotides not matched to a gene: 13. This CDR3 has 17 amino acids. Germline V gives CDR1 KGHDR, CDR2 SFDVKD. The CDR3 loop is CATSAAVGGTGGAEQYF. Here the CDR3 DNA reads TGTGCCACCAGTGCCGCCGTGGGTGGGACAGGGGGCGCCGAGCAGTACTTC.

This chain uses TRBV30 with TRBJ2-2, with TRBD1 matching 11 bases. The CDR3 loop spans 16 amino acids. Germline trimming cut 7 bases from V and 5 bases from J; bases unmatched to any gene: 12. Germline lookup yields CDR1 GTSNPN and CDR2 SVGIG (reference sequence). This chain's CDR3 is CASSWGQGVWTGELFF. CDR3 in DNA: TGTGCCTCAAGCTGGGGACAGGGGGTTTGGACCGGGGAGCTGTTTTTT.

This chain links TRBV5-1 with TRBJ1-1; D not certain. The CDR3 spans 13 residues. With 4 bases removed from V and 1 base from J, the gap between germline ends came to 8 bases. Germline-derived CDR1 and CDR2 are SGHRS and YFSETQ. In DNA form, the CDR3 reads TGCGCCAGCAGCATTACAGCGAACACTGAAGCTTTCTTT. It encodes CASSITANTEAFF. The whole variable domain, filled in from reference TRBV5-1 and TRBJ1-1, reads KAGVTQTPRYLIKTRGQQVTLSCSPISGHRSVSWYQQTPGQGLQFLFEYFSETQRNKGNFPGRFSGRQFSNSRSEMNVSTLELGDSALYLCASSITANTEAFFGQGTRLTVV.

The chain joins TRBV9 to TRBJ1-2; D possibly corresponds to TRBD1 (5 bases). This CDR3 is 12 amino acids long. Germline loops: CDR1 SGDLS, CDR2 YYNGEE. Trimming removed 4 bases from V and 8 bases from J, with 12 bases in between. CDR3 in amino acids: CASSTDWGGYTF. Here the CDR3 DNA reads TGTGCCAGCAGCACGGACTGGGGCGGCTACACCTTC.

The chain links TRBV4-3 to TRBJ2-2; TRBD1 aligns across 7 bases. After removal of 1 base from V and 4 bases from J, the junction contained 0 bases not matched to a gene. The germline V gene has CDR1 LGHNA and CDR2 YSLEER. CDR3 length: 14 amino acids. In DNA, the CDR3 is TGCGCCAGCAGCCAAGGACAGGGCACCGGGGAGCTGTTTTTT. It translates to CASSQGQGTGELFF.

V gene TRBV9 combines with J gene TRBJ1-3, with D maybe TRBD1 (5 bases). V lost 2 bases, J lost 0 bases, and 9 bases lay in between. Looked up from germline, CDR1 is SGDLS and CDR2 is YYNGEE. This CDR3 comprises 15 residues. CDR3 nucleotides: TGTGCCAGCAGCGTGGGGCAGACCTCTGGAAACACCATATATTTT. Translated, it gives CASSVGQTSGNTIYF.

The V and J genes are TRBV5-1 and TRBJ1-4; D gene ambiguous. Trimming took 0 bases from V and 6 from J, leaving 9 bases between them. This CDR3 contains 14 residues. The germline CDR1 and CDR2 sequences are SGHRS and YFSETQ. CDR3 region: CASSLARFDEKLFF. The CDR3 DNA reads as TGCGCCAGCAGCTTGGCCCGGTTCGATGAAAAACTGTTTTTT.

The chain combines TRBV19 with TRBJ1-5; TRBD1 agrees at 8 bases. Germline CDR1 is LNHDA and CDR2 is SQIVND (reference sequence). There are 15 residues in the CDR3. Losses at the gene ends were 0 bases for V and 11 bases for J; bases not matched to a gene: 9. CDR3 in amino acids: CASSIDRGLQKSQHF. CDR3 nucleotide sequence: TGTGCCAGTAGTATAGACAGGGGGCTACAAAAGTCCCAGCATTTT.

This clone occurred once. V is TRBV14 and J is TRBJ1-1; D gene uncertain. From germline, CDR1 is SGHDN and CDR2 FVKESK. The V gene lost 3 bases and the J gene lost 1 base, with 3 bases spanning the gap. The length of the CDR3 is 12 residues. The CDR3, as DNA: TGTGCCAGCAGCCAGCGGAACACTGAAGCTTTCTTT. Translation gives CASSQRNTEAFF.

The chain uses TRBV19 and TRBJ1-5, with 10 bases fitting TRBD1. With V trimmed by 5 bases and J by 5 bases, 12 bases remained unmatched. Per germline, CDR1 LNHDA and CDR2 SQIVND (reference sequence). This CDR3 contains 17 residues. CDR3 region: CASSFRTAGTGDQPQHF. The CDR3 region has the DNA TGTGCCAGTAGTTTCCGAACCGCCGGGACAGGGGATCAGCCCCAGCATTTT.

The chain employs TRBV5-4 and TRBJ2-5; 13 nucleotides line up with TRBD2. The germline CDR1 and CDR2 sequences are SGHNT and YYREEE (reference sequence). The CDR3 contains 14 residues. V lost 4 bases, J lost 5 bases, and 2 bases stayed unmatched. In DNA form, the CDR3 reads TGTGCCAGCAGCCTGGGACTAGCGGGGGAGACCCAGTACTTC. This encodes CASSLGLAGETQYF.

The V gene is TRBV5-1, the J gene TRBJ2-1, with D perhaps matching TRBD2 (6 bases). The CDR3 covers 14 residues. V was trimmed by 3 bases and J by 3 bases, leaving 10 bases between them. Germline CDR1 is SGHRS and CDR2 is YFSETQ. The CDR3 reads CASSSMRGYNEQFF. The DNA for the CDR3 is TGCGCCAGCAGCTCCATGCGGGGCTACAATGAGCAGTTCTTC.

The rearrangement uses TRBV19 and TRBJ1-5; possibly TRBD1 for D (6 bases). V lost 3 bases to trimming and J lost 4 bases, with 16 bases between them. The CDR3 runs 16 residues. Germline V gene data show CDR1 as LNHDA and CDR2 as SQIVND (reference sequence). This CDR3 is CASSMGRRRGNQPQHF. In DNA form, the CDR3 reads TGTGCCAGTAGTATGGGTCGACGAAGGGGGAATCAGCCCCAGCATTTT. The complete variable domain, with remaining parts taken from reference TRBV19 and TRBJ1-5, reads DGGITQSPKYLFRKEGQNVTLSCEQNLNHDAMYWYRQDPGQGLRLIYYSQIVNDFQKGDIAEGYSVSREKKESFPLTVTSAQKNPTAFYLCASSMGRRRGNQPQHFGDGTRLSIL.

The CDR3 reads CASSLSGQGTNGELFF. Written as DNA, the CDR3 is TGTGCCAGCAGTTTGTCGGGACAGGGGACTAACGGGGAGCTGTTTTTT. The rearrangement joins TRBV28 to TRBJ2-2, with 10 nucleotides matching TRBD1. The CDR3 is made up of 16 amino acids. Trimming took 3 bases from V and 7 from J; bases not matched to a gene: 8. Germline V gene data show CDR1 as MDHEN and CDR2 as SYDVKM. Together with reference TRBV28 and TRBJ2-2, the CDR3 gives the full variable domain: DVKVTQSSRYLVKRTGEKVFLECVQDMDHENMFWYRQDPGLGLRLIYFSYDVKMKEKGDIPEGYSVSREKKERFSLILESASTNQTSMYLCASSLSGQGTNGELFFGEGSRLTVL.

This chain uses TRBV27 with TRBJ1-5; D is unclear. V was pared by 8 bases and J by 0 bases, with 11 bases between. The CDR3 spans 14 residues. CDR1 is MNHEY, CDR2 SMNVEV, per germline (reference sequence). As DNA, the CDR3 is TGTGCCAGCGGATCCTTTAATAGCAATCAGCCCCAGCATTTT. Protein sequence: CASGSFNSNQPQHF.

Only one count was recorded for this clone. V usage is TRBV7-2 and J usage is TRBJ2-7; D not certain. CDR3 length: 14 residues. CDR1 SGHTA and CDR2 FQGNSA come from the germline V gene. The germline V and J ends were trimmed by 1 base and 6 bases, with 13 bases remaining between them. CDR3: CASSLDPEPSEQYF. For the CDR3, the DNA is TGTGCCAGCAGCTTAGATCCCGAGCCATCCGAGCAGTACTTC.

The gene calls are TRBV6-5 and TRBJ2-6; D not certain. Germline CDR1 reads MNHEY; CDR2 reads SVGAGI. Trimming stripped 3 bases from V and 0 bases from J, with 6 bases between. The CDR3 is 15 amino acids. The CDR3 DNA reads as TGTGCCAGCAGTTATGTCACCTCTGGGGCCAACGTCCTGACTTTC. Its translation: CASSYVTSGANVLTF.

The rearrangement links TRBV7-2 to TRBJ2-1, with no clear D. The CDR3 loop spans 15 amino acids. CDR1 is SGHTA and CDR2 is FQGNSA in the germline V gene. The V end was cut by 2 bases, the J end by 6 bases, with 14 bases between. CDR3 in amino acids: CASSLNRFSGNEQFF. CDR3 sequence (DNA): TGTGCCAGCAGCTTAAACAGATTTTCGGGCAATGAGCAGTTCTTC.

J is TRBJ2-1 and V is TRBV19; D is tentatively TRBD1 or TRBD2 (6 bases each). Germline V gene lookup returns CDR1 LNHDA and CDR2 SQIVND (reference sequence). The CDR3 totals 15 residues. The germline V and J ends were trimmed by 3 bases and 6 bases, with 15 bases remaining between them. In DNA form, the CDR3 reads TGTGCCAGTAGTATGAAGGGGGGCCTACCCAATGAGCAGTTCTTC. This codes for CASSMKGGLPNEQFF. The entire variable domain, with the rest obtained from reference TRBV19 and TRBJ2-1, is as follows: DGGITQSPKYLFRKEGQNVTLSCEQNLNHDAMYWYRQDPGQGLRLIYYSQIVNDFQKGDIAEGYSVSREKKESFPLTVTSAQKNPTAFYLCASSMKGGLPNEQFFGPGTRLTVL.

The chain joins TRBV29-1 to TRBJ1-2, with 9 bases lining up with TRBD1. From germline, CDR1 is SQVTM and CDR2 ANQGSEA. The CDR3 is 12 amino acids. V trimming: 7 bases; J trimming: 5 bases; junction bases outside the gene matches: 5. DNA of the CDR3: TGCAGCGCGGTACAGGGGGCTTATGGCTACACCTTC. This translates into CSAVQGAYGYTF.

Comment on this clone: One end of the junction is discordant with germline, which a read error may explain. CDR3 sequence (DNA): TGCGCGGAGGTAGTGAACACTGAAGCTTTCTTT. It translates to CAEVVNTEAFF. The chain carries TRBV30 and TRBJ1-1; the D is unclear. The CDR3 length is 11 residues. From germline, CDR1 is GTSNPN and CDR2 SVGIG (reference sequence).